These T cell receptor beta chains were read from a single sample in a study of post-analysis software for immune sequencing data. TCRdb independently ran MiXCR on the PCR reads; one entry per CDR3 protein. The repertoire holds 250,000 to 300,000 distinct CDR3 sequences, with roughly a third as singletons. The sequencing input was blood. The receptors originated from a girl between 10 and 17 years old with multiple sclerosis. The CDR3 runs from the conserved cysteine through the conserved F or W. The D gene is left open where the match is weak. Part of the rows lack a size; the others show once, few, many or a class for expanded clones.

v_gene	j_gene	d_gene	abundance	CDR3nt	CDR3aa
TRBV10-3	TRBJ2-7	-	few	TGTGCCATCAGTGAGGGGGGGCTCTATTACGAGCAGTACTTC	CAISEGGLYYEQYF
TRBV10-3	TRBJ2-7	TRBD1	many	TGTGCCATCGGGGACAGCTCCTACGAGCAGTACTTC	CAIGDSSYEQYF
TRBV5-1	TRBJ1-5	-	-	TGCGCCAACAGCTCGGACAGCAATCAGCCCCAGCATTTT	CANSSDSNQPQHF
TRBV28	TRBJ2-1	TRBD2	-	TGTGCCAGCAGTCCCTTAGCGGGAGGGCCAAACAATGAGCAGTTCTTC	CASSPLAGGPNNEQFF
TRBV24-1	TRBJ2-2	-	-	TGTGCCACCTCATACGGACCAAACACCGGGGAGCTGTTTTTT	CATSYGPNTGELFF
TRBV11-2	TRBJ2-1	TRBD2	many	TGTGCCAGCAGCTCCCACGCTAGCGGGTTCGGGGATGAGCAGTTCTTC	CASSSHASGFGDEQFF
TRBV14	TRBJ1-4	-	many	TGTGCCAGCAGCCGACAGATAAAGGCAACTAATGAAAAACTGTTTTTT	CASSRQIKATNEKLFF
TRBV12-3/TRBV12-4	TRBJ1-1	-	few	TGTGCCAGCAAGCATAGCGGGACCGTGAACACTGAAGCTTTCTTT	CASKHSGTVNTEAFF
TRBV20-1	TRBJ1-3	TRBD1	-	TGCAGTGCTAGAGACGGGGACAGGGCTGGAAACACCATATATTTT	CSARDGDRAGNTIYF
TRBV7-9	TRBJ2-1	TRBD2	-	TGTGCCAGCAGCTTAGATGGCGGGAGGGCCGGAGAGCAGTTCTTC	CASSLDGGRAGEQFF
TRBV7-8	TRBJ1-5	-	many	TGTGCCAGCAGCTTCTCCTCCGATCAGCCCCAGCATTTT	CASSFSSDQPQHF
TRBV28	TRBJ2-7	-	-	TGTGCCAGCAGTTCGGGACGGAGCTCCTACAATGAGCAGTACTTC	CASSSGRSSYNEQYF
TRBV10-3	TRBJ1-6	-	many	TGTGCCATCAGTGGCGGGGCCTTTGGGGATTCACCCCTCCACTTT	CAISGGAFGDSPLHF
TRBV27	TRBJ1-1	-	-	TGTGCCAGCAGTTTCGGGAACATGAACACTGAAGCTTTCTTT	CASSFGNMNTEAFF
TRBV20-1	TRBJ2-3	-	-	TGCAGTGCTAGACCCCACCATTATTATGAGTATTTT	CSARPHHYYEYF
TRBV28	TRBJ1-3	TRBD1	few	TGTGCCAGCAGTCCTGAACAGGGGGCTGGAAACACCATATATTTT	CASSPEQGAGNTIYF
TRBV7-2	TRBJ2-1	TRBD2	many	TGTGCCAGCAGCCCGGGACTAGCCCGTCGGGAACAGTTCTTC	CASSPGLARREQFF
TRBV7-8	TRBJ1-1	TRBD1	many	TGTGCCAGCGGGACAGGTTTAAACACTGAAGCTTTCTTT	CASGTGLNTEAFF
TRBV29-1	TRBJ2-1	-	many	TGCAGCGTTGATCCCCCTAATGAGCAGTTCTTC	CSVDPPNEQFF
TRBV28	TRBJ1-2	-	once	TGTGCCAGCAGTTCCCGGACAGTCTATGGCTACACCTTC	CASSSRTVYGYTF
TRBV28	TRBJ2-7	-	-	TGTGCCAGCAGTTTACCTTCACGGTACGAGCAGTACTTC	CASSLPSRYEQYF
TRBV27	TRBJ1-5	-	-	TGTGCCAGCAGTTCCTGGGACAGCAATCAGCCCCAGCATTTT	CASSSWDSNQPQHF
TRBV29-1	TRBJ1-2	TRBD1	-	TGCAGCGTTGGACAAGTCGGACAGGGGGCGAAAGGCTACACCTTC	CSVGQVGQGAKGYTF
TRBV6-5	TRBJ1-2	TRBD1	-	TGTGCCAGCAGTTCGCCACAGGGGCACGGCTATGGCTACACCTTC	CASSSPQGHGYGYTF
TRBV13	TRBJ2-5	TRBD2	-	TGTGCCAGCAGCTTAGCCGGACTAGCGGGGACCTCCCAAGAGACCCGGTACTTC	CASSLAGLAGTSQETRYF
TRBV5-5	TRBJ2-3	-	many	TGTGCCAGCAGTTCTGGTCCAGATACGCAGTATTTT	CASSSGPDTQYF
TRBV5-1	TRBJ2-7	TRBD2	-	TGCGCCAGCAGCTTGGGGGCTAGCGGGCATGAGACCCACTACTTC	CASSLGASGHETHYF
TRBV7-2	TRBJ1-2	TRBD1	many	TGTGCCAGCAGCCCGGGACAGTATGGCTACACCTTC	CASSPGQYGYTF
TRBV28	TRBJ1-2	-	few	TGTGCCAGCGCCCGGGCTGTTAGGACCTCGGGCTACACCTTC	CASARAVRTSGYTF
TRBV14	TRBJ1-1	-	few	TGTGCCAGCAGCCCAACAGGGCCTACTGAAGCTTTCTTT	CASSPTGPTEAFF